The table lists the clone carrying this T cell receptor beta chain with a count of one. The antigen remains unidentified. The data are from a study of shared clonotypes between healthy human individuals. Background on the study: Used for every donor were three CD4 naive, three CD4 memory, two CD8 naive and one CD8 memory plate.

Using immunoSEQ multiplex PCR, the repertoire was profiled, and TCRdb retains in-frame clones only, with some absent. This table holds 2 million to 3 million clones, around nine tenths found once. Notes on the study in general: Generally, naive subsets (rather than memory subsets) showed larger estimated richness. How much donors shared clonotypes was expected to be affected by sequencing depth. Relative to clonotypes present in all four donors, those not shared had lower generation probabilities.

CDR1 SNHLY and CDR2 FYNNEI come from the germline V gene. The V gene lost 4 bases and the J gene lost 7 bases, with 11 bases spanning the gap. This CDR3 spans 13 amino acids. The sequencing input was naive CD4+ T cells sorted from blood. Subset noted: CD45RA+ positively selected. This sequence originates from a man in his late teens or twenties in good health. The chain links TRBV2 to TRBJ2-1, with D uncertain. CDR3: CASSGVTENEQFF. CDR3 in DNA: TGTGCCAGCAGTGGAGTGACGGAGAATGAGCAGTTCTTC.